The 10 T cell receptor beta chains below come from one sample, sequenced in a study of cytomegalovirus exposure and HLA in healthy donors. PCR involved 60 Vbeta and 13 Jbeta primers. Here immunoSEQ multiplex PCR was the method, and the copy in TCRdb shows in-frame clones only, minus some. The sample consists of approximately 180,000 clones, over 65% of them appearing once. The material sequenced was PBMCs. The source of these receptors is a woman in her 30s in good health and CMV-seropositive.

The V call is TRBV11-2, the J call TRBJ2-1; 11 nucleotides match TRBD2. CDR3 size: 14 residues. Germline V gene sequence: CDR1 SGHAT, CDR2 FQNNGV. After removal of 5 bases from V and 8 bases from J, the junction contained 5 bases not matched to a gene. The CDR3 here is CASSPGLAADEQFF. The CDR3 DNA is TGTGCCAGCAGCCCGGGACTAGCGGCTGATGAGCAGTTCTTC.

The gene calls are TRBV29-1 and TRBJ2-1; TRBD2 matches 8 bases. Germline trimming cut 0 bases from V and 7 bases from J; bases unmatched to any gene: 8. This CDR3 contains 15 residues. The germline CDR1 and CDR2 sequences are SQVTM and ANQGSEA. The CDR3 loop is CSVEDPAGGSNEQFF. CDR3 in DNA: TGCAGCGTTGAAGACCCCGCGGGAGGAAGTAATGAGCAGTTCTTC.

CDR3 protein: CASRASGTGNEQYF. The CDR3 DNA follows: TGTGCCAGCAGGGCTTCCGGGACAGGCAACGAGCAGTACTTC. The chain combines TRBV27 with TRBJ2-7, with 8 positions matching TRBD1. The CDR3 sequence is 14 residues long. CDR1 and CDR2 from the germline V gene are MNHEY and SMNVEV (reference sequence). Trimming cost V 6 bases and J 5 bases; bases outside gene matches: 9.

The J gene is TRBJ2-3, the V gene TRBV4-1; a weak D match, TRBD2 (6 bases). The germline gives CDR1 MGHRA, CDR2 YSYEKL. CDR3 length: 16 residues. The germline V and J ends were trimmed by 3 bases and 6 bases, with 19 bases remaining between them. In DNA form, the CDR3 reads TGCGCCAGCAGCCATTCGGGTGGCCCGGGAGCGGATACGCAGTATTTT. Encoded protein: CASSHSGGPGADTQYF.

This clone was seen a few times. The chain joins TRBV5-1 to TRBJ2-3; D is perhaps TRBD1 (6 bases). V was trimmed by 4 bases and J by 4 bases, leaving 13 bases between them. In germline, CDR1 is SGHRS, CDR2 YFSETQ. The length of the CDR3 is 14 residues. CDR3 coding DNA: TGCGCCAGCAGCCTCAACAGGGTCGCAGATACGCAGTATTTT. Translation: CASSLNRVADTQYF.

This clone was seen only a few times. V and J are TRBV5-1 and TRBJ1-1; D may be TRBD1 (5 bases). V gave up 5 bases and J gave up 1 base, with 15 bases separating them. The CDR3 contains 15 residues. Germline V lookup: CDR1 SGHRS, CDR2 YFSETQ. Written as DNA, the CDR3 is TGCGCCAGCAGGGAGGGGCCTTTCTCGAACACTGAAGCTTTCTTT. Translating it yields CASREGPFSNTEAFF.

The rearrangement joins TRBV19 to TRBJ1-2; 8 nucleotides match TRBD1. Germline CDR1 reads LNHDA; CDR2 reads SQIVND (reference sequence). This CDR3 has 16 amino acids. V was clipped by 3 bases and J by 5 bases; unmatched bases: 11. CDR3 bases: TGTGCCAGTAGTATTAGAGTTACCGGACAGGGTTATGGCTACACCTTC. It specifies CASSIRVTGQGYGYTF.

The CDR3, as DNA: TGTGCCAGCAGTACCACGGGGGGGGTAGGGCAGCCCCAGCATTTT. Translated, it gives CASSTTGGVGQPQHF. The V call is TRBV6-1, the J call TRBJ1-5, with D maybe TRBD1 (5 bases). The CDR3 has 15 residues. The V end was cut by 5 bases, the J end by 7 bases, with 18 bases between. Germline-derived CDR1 and CDR2 are MNHNS and SASEGT.

The chain couples TRBV7-3 to TRBJ2-3; 7 bases align to TRBD2. In germline, CDR1 is SGHTA, CDR2 FQGTGA. The CDR3 consists of 15 residues. V gave up 5 bases and J gave up 3 bases; unmatched junction bases: 8. CDR3 sequence (DNA): TGTGCCAGCAGCCCGGGACTACTACAAACAGATACGCAGTATTTT. The encoded protein is CASSPGLLQTDTQYF.

The rearrangement uses TRBV28 and TRBJ1-1; D uncertain. Trimming shortened V by 9 bases and J by 1 base, and 15 bases separated the two germline ends. This CDR3 has 14 residues. CDR1 and CDR2 from the germline V gene are MDHEN and SYDVKM. The DNA of the CDR3 is TGTGCCAGTCTCGACCACACAGCGAACACTGAAGCTTTCTTT. As protein: CASLDHTANTEAFF.